This T cell receptor (beta chain) is drawn from a study of CD8+ T cells in alopecia areata listed by TCRdb under 2018. Context from the whole study: The treated patients took part in an open-label pilot trial in which moderate-to-severe alopecia areata was treated with oral tofacitinib at 5 to 10 mg twice daily. Patients received tofacitinib for 6 to 18 months and were then followed off drug for 6 months to check for delayed response and recurrence. TCRbeta CDR3 regions were amplified by immunoSEQ multiplex PCR with 35 Vbeta forward and 13 Jbeta reverse primers. In humans, TCRbeta sequencing was performed on scalp tissue and on sorted CD4+ and CD8+ peripheral blood T cells from healthy controls and from patients with patchy or totalis/universalis alopecia areata. Tofacitinib-treated patients had biopsies at baseline and at 4 and 24 weeks of treatment, with a later scalp biopsy in several patients. Scalp clonality was compared among normal scalp (n=4), patchy alopecia areata scalp (n=8), and alopecia totalis/universalis scalp (n=8). The study used high-throughput TCRbeta sequencing to examine T cell clonal expansion in alopecia areata, in both the C3H/HeJ mouse model and human patients. RNA came from the PAXgene miRNA kit for fixed scalp, the miRNeasy kit for PBMCs, and the RNeasy kit for mouse skin. The paper as a whole reports these results and caveats: Compared with normal scalp, lesional scalp, particularly in alopecia totalis/universalis, had higher clonality and more expanded CD8+ clones, which suggests antigenic drive. Shared TCR sequences between patients were less evident than in mice, which may be partly attributable to HLA diversity in the patient population. Unlike mouse skin, which is dominated by gammadelta T cells, normal human skin has resident alphabeta T cells that are also sequenced, and this complicates analysis of the scalp TCR repertoire.

Interpreted using the paper, the time point label stands for: baseline before oral tofacitinib. From alopecia areata patients, peripheral blood was collected along with lesional scalp punch biopsies. PBMCs were isolated by density centrifugation and stained for CD3, CD4 and CD8, and CD4+ and CD8+ T cells were sorted on a FACSAria. As to this clone: There is no known antigen for this receptor. No quality values exist for individual bases; no much larger clone is one base distant.

Library creation used the immunoSEQ multiplex PCR assay. RNA was extracted from all samples and reverse transcribed into cDNA, which served as template for TCR sequencing. First-strand cDNA was synthesized using SuperScript III with a 2:1 mix of oligo-dT and random hexamers. A synthetic immune receptor repertoire was used to gauge amplification bias, and whatever bias remained was removed computationally. Turning to the authors' computational methods: Raw reads were preprocessed for error removal, and CDR3 was defined according to IMGT conventions as running from the conserved cysteine to phenylalanine. Clonality was computed as 1 minus the Shannon entropy, with the entropy normalized by log2 of the number of productive unique TCRs. Whether each scalp clone was CD4 or CD8 was inferred by checking scalp TCRbeta sequences against the CD4 and CD8 repertoires from sorted blood. The immuneACCESS repertoire file appears here via TCRdb, limited to in-frame rearrangements. These files lack a portion of the clones; in checked studies, under half of the deficit traces to unresolved V genes, and the cause of the others is not known. Clone size and the V and J calls come from that table; the DNA yielded D and trimming. Within this sample are hundreds of thousands of clones, with 50% to 65% of them counted one time only. The top ten hold 0.45% of the sample.

Material: CD4+ T cells sorted from blood, obtained at week 0. This clonotype was obtained from a human donor with alopecia areata.

In nucleotides, the sequence is TGTGCCAGCAGCTTAGCGGGTTCTAACTATGGCTACACCTTC. It is translated as CASSLAGSNYGYTF. This sequence uses TRBV7-8 and TRBJ1-2; no D segment can be confidently identified. V and J lose 0 bases and 0 bases, and a span of 5 bases separates them. The germline V gene gives CDR1 as SGHVS and CDR2 as FQNEAQ. Its CDR3 holds 14 amino acids, cysteine through phenylalanine. The CDR3 DNA has 42 bases and is translated from base 1.